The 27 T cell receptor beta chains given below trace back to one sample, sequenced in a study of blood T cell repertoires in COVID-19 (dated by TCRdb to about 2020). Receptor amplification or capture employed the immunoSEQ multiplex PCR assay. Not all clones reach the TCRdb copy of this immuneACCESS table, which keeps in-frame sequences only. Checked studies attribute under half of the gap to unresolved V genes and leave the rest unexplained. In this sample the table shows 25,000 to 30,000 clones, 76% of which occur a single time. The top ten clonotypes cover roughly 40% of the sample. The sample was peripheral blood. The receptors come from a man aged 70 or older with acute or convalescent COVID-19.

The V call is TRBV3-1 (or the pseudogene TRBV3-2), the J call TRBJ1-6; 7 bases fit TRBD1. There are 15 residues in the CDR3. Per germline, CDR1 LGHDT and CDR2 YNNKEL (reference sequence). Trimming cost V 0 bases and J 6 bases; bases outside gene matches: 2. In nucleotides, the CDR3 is TGTGCCAGCAGCCAAGAGGACAGGCCTAATTCACCCCTCCACTTT. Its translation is CASSQEDRPNSPLHF.

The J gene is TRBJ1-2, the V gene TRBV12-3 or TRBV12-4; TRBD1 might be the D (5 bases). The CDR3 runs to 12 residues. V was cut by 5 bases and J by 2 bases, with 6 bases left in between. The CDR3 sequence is CASSRQNYGYTF. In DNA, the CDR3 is TGTGCCAGCAGTAGACAGAACTATGGCTACACCTTC.

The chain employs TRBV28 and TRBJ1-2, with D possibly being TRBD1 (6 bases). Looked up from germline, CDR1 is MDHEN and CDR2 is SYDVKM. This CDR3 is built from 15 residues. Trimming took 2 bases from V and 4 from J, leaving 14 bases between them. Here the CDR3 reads CASSLGDTGFYGYTF. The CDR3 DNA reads TGTGCCAGCAGTTTAGGGGACACGGGATTCTATGGCTACACCTTC.

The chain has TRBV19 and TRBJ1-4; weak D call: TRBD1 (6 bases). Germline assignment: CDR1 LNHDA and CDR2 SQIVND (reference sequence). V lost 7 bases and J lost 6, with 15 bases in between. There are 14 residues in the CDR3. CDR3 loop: CASNSGTYDEKLFF. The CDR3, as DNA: TGTGCCAGTAATTCCGGGACATACGATGAAAAACTGTTTTTT.

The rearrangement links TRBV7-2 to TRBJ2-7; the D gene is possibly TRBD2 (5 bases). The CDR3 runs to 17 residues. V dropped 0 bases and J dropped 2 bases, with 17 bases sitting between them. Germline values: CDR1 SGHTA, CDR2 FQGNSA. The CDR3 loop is CASSLAIVSGRTYEQYF. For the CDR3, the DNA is TGTGCCAGCAGCTTAGCGATTGTAAGCGGAAGAACCTACGAGCAGTACTTC. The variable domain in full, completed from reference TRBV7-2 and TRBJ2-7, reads GAGVSQSPSNKVTEKGKDVELRCDPISGHTALYWYRQSLGQGLEFLIYFQGNSAPDKSGLPSDRFSAERTGGSVSTLTIQRTQQEDSAVYLCASSLAIVSGRTYEQYFGPGTRLTVT.

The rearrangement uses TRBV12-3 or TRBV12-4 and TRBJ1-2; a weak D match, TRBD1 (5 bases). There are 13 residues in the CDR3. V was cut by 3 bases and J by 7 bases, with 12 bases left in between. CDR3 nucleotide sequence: TGTGCCAGCAGTTTCAAGGGGCCGGGTGGCTACACCTTC. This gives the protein CASSFKGPGGYTF.

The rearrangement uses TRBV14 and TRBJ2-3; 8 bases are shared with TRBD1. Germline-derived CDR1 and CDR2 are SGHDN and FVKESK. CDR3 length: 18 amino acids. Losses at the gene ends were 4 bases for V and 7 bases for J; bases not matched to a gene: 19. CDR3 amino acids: CASSPWTGTSMPVNTQYF. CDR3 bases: TGTGCCAGCAGCCCGTGGACAGGGACCTCCATGCCTGTCAATACGCAGTATTTT. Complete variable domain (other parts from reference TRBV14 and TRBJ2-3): EAGVTQFPSHSVIEKGQTVTLRCDPISGHDNLYWYRRVMGKEIKFLLHFVKESKQDESGMPNNRFLAERTGGTYSTLKVQPAELEDSGVYFCASSPWTGTSMPVNTQYFGPGTRLTVL.

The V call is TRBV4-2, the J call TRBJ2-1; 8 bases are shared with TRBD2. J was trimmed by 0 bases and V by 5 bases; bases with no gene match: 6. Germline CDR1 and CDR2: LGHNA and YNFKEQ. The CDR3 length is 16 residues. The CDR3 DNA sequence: TGTGCCAGCAGCTACCTAAGCGGGAGCTCCTACAATGAGCAGTTCTTC. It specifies CASSYLSGSSYNEQFF.

CDR3 amino acids: CASSVGASRVFGETQYF. CDR3 sequence (DNA): TGTGCCAGCAGCGTAGGAGCTAGCCGAGTTTTTGGAGAGACCCAGTACTTC. V usage is TRBV9 and J usage is TRBJ2-5, with D possibly TRBD2 on 5 matching bases. There are 17 residues in the CDR3. Germline CDR1 reads SGDLS; CDR2 reads YYNGEE. Trimming left V 0 bases short and J 4 bases short, with 19 bases between.

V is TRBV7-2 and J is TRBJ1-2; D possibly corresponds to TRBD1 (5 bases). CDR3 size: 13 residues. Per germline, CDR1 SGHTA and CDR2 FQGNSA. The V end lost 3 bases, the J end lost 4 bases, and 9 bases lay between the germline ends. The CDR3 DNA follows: TGTGCCAGCAGCTTGACAGAGTTCTATGGCTACACCTTC. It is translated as CASSLTEFYGYTF.

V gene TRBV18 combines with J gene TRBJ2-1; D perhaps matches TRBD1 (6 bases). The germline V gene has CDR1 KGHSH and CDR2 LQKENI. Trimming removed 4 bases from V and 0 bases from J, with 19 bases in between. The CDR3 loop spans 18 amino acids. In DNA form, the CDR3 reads TGTGCCAGCTCACGGACTCCGGGACATATGAGCTCCTACAATGAGCAGTTCTTC. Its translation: CASSRTPGHMSSYNEQFF.

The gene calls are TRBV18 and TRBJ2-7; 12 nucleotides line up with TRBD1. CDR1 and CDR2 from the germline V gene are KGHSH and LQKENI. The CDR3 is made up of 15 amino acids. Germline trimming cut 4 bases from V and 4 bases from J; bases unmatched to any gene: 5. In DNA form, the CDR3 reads TGTGCCAGCTCACGGGGACAGGGGGCTGGTTACGAGCAGTACTTC. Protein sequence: CASSRGQGAGYEQYF.

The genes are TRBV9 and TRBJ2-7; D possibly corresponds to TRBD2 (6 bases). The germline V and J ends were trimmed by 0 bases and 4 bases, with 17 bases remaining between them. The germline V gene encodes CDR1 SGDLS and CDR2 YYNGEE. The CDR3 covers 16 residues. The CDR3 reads CASSVGPGVGAYEQYF. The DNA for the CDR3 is TGTGCCAGCAGCGTAGGCCCGGGAGTTGGGGCATACGAGCAGTACTTC.

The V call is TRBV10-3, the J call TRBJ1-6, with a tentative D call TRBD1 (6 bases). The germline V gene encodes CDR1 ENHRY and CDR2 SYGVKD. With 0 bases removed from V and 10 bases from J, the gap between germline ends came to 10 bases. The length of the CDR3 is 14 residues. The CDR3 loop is CAISESTGNSPLHF. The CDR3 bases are TGTGCCATCAGTGAGTCAACAGGGAACTCACCCCTCCACTTT.

The CDR3 loop reads CASSLGFALAGVNEQFF. The CDR3 nucleotides read TGTGCCAGCAGCTTAGGGTTCGCACTAGCGGGGGTCAATGAGCAGTTCTTC. V and J are TRBV13 and TRBJ2-1; the match to TRBD2 covers 11 bases. V shed 0 bases and J 6 bases; nucleotides not matched to a gene: 7. Looked up from germline, CDR1 is PRHDT and CDR2 is FYEKMQ (reference sequence). CDR3 length equals 17 residues.

The CDR3: CSASNPSSGTDTQYF. In nucleotides, the CDR3 is TGCAGTGCTAGTAATCCTAGCTCGGGCACAGATACGCAGTATTTT. The chain is built from TRBV20-1 and TRBJ2-3; D perhaps matches TRBD2 (5 bases). V dropped 3 bases and J dropped 1 base, with 14 bases sitting between them. CDR3 length: 15 amino acids. CDR1 and CDR2 from the germline V gene are DFQATT and SNEGSKA (reference sequence).

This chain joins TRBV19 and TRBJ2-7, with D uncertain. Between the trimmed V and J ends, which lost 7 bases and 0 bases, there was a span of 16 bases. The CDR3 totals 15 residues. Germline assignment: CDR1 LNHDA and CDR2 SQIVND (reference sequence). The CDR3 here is CASTLFLGPSYEQYF. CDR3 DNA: TGTGCCAGTACCCTCTTCCTTGGGCCCTCCTACGAGCAGTACTTC.

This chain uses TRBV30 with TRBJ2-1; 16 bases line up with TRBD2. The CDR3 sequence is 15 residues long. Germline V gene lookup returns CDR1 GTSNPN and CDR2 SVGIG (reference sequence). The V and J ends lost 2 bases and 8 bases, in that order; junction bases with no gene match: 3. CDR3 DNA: TGTGCCTGGAGTTTGGGACTAGCGGGGGGGGATGAGCAGTTCTTC. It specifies CAWSLGLAGGDEQFF.

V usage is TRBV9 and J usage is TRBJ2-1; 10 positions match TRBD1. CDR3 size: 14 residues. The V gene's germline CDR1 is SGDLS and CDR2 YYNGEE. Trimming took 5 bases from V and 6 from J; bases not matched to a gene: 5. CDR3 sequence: CASSRDRGANEQFF. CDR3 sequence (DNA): TGTGCCAGCAGTCGGGACAGGGGTGCCAATGAGCAGTTCTTC. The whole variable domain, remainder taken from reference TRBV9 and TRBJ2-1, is DSGVTQTPKHLITATGQRVTLRCSPRSGDLSVYWYQQSLDQGLQFLIQYYNGEERAKGNILERFSAQQFPDLHSELNLSSLELGDSALYFCASSRDRGANEQFFGPGTRLTVL.

The CDR3 DNA is TGTGCCAGTAGTAGAGACAGGGGTGAGCCCCAGCATTTT. Protein: CASSRDRGEPQHF. The J gene is TRBJ1-5, the V gene TRBV19; 8 bases are shared with TRBD1. Germline trimming cut 4 bases from V and 8 bases from J; bases unmatched to any gene: 4. This CDR3 contains 13 residues. The germline V gene has CDR1 LNHDA and CDR2 SQIVND (reference sequence).

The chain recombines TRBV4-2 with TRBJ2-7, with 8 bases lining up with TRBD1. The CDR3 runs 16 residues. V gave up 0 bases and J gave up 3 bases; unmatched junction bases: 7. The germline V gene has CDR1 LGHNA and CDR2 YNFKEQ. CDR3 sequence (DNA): TGTGCCAGCAGCCAAGATTTGTCACAGGGGGGCTACGAGCAGTACTTC. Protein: CASSQDLSQGGYEQYF.

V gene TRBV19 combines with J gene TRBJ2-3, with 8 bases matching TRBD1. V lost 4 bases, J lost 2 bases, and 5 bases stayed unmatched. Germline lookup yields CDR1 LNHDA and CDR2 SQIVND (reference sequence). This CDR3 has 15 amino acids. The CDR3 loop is CASSTGQGDTDTQYF. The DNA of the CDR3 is TGTGCCAGTAGTACCGGACAGGGAGACACAGATACGCAGTATTTT.

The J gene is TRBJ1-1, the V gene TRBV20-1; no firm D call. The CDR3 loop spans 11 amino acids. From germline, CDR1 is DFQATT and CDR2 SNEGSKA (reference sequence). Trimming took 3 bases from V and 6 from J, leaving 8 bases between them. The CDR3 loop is CSARQVSEAFF. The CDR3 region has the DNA TGCAGTGCTAGGCAGGTTTCTGAAGCTTTCTTT.

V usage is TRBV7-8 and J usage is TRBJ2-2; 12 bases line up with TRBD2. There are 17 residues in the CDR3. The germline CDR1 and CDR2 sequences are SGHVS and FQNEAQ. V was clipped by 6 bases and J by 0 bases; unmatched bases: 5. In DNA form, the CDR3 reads TGTGCCAGCAGATCTAGCGGGGGGGCGTCGAACACCGGGGAGCTGTTTTTT. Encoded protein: CASRSSGGASNTGELFF.

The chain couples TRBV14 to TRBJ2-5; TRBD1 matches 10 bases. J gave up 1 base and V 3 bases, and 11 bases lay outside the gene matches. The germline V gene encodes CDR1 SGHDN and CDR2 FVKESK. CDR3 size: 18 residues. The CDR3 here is CASSQLVGRDRGQETQYF. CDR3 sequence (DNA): TGTGCCAGCAGCCAGCTTGTCGGCCGGGACAGGGGCCAAGAGACCCAGTACTTC.

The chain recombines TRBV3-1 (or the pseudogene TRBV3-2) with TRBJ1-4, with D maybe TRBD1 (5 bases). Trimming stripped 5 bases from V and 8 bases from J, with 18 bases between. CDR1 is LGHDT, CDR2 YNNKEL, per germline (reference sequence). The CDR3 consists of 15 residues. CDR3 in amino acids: CASSSGLQHNEKLFF. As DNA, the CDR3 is TGTGCCAGCAGCTCGGGACTCCAACACAACGAAAAACTGTTTTTT.

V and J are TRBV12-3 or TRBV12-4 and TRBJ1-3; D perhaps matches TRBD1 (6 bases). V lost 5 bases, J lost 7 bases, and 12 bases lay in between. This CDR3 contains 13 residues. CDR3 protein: CASSEQGWNTIYF. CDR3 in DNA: TGTGCCAGCAGTGAACAGGGCTGGAACACCATATATTTT.